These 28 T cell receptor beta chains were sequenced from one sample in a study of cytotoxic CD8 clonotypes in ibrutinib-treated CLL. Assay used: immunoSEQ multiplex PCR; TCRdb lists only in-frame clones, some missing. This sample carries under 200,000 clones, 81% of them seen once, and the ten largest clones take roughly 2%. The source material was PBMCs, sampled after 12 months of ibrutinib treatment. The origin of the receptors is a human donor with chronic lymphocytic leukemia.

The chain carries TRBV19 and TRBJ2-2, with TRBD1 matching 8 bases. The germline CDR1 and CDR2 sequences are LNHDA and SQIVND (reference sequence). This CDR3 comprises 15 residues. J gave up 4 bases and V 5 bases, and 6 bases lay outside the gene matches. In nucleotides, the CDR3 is TGTGCCAGTAGTGCGGCAGGGGGCTTCACCGGGGAGCTGTTTTTT. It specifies CASSAAGGFTGELFF.

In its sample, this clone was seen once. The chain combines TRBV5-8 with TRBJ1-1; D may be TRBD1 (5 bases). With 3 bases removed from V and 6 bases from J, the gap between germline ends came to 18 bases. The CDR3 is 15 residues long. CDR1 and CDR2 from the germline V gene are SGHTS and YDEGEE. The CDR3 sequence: CASSWKAGSFAEAFF. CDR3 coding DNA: TGTGCCAGCAGCTGGAAGGCAGGGTCGTTCGCTGAAGCTTTCTTT.

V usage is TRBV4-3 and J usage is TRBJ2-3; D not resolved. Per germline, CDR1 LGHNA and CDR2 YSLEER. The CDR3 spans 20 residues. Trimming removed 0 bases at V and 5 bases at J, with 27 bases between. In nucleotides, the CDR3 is TGCGCCAGCAGCCAAGATGGTATAATTTCGGACGGCCGCCCTGGAGATACGCAGTATTTT. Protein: CASSQDGIISDGRPGDTQYF.

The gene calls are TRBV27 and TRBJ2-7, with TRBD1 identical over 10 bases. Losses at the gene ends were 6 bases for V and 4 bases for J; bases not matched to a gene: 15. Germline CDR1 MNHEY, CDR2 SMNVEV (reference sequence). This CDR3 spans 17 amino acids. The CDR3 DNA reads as TGTGCCAGCAGGAGTTTTGGACGTGACAGGGGGCTTTACGAGCAGTACTTC. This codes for CASRSFGRDRGLYEQYF.

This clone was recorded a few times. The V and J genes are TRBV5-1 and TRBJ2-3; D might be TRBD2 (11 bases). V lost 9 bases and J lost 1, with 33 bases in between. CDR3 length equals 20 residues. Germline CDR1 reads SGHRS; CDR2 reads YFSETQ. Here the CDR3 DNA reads TGCGCCACCGAACCCTGGGACAGGGGAGATAGCGGGAGGGGCACAGATACGCAGTATTTT. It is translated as CATEPWDRGDSGRGTDTQYF.

CDR3 DNA sequence: TGTGCCAGCAGTCTAGGGACTAGCGGGAGCCAGCAGTACTTC. This codes for CASSLGTSGSQQYF. The V call is TRBV6-1, the J call TRBJ2-7; 14 bases are a match to TRBD2. V was clipped by 5 bases and J by 8 bases; unmatched bases: 5. Germline V lookup: CDR1 MNHNS, CDR2 SASEGT. This CDR3 contains 14 residues.

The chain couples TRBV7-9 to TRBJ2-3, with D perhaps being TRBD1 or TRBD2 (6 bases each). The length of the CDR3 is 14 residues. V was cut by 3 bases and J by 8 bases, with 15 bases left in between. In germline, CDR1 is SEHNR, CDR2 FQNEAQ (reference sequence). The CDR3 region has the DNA TGTGCCAGCAGCTTTTATCCGGGGGCGGTTACGCAGTATTTT. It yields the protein CASSFYPGAVTQYF.

The CDR3 sequence: CASREDGNYGYTF. CDR3 DNA sequence: TGTGCCAGCAGGGAGGACGGTAACTATGGCTACACCTTC. The gene calls are TRBV6-5 and TRBJ1-2; no clear D gene. There are 13 residues in the CDR3. Germline V lookup: CDR1 MNHEY, CDR2 SVGAGI. Trimming took off 6 bases at V and 1 base at J, with 9 bases between the two ends.

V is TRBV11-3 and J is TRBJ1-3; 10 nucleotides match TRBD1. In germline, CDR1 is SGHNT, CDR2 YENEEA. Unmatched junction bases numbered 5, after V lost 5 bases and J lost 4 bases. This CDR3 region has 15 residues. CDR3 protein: CASSGDRGPGNTIYF. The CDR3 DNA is TGTGCCAGCAGCGGGGACAGGGGACCGGGAAACACCATATATTTT.

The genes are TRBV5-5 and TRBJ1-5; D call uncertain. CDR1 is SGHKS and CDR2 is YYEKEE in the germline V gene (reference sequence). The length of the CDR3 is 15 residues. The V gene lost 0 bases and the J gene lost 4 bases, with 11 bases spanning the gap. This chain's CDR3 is CASSLGVGRNQPQHF. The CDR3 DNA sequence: TGTGCCAGCAGCTTGGGGGTCGGCAGAAATCAGCCCCAGCATTTT.

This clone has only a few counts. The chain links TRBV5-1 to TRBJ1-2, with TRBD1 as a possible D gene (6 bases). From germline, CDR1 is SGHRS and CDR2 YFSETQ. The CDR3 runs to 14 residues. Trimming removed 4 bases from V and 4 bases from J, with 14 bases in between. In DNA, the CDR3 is TGCGCCAGCAGCGCAAAACAGGGAGCCTATGGCTACACCTTC. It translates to CASSAKQGAYGYTF.

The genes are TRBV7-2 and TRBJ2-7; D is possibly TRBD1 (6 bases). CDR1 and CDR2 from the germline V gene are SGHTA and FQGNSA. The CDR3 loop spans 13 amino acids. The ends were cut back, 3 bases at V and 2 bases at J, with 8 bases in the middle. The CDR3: CASSLDSTYEQYF. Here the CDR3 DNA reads TGTGCCAGCAGCTTGGACAGCACCTACGAGCAGTACTTC.

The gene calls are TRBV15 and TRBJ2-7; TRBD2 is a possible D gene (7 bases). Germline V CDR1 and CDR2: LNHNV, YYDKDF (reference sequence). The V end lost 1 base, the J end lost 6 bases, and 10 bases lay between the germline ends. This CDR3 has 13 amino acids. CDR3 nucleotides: TGTGCCACCAGCAGAGGAGGGGGGGTCGAGCAGTACTTC. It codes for CATSRGGGVEQYF.

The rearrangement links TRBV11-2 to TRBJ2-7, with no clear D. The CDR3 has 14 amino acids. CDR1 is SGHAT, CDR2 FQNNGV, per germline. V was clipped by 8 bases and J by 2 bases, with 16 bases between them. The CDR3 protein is CASSERRLAYEQYF. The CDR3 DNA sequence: TGTGCCAGCTCGGAGCGTCGGCTAGCCTACGAGCAGTACTTC.

CDR3 protein: CASSVLETSYEQYF. For the CDR3, the DNA is TGTGCCAGCTCTGTACTTGAGACCTCCTACGAGCAGTACTTC. The J gene is TRBJ2-7, the V gene TRBV2; D is undetermined. Trimming cost V 8 bases and J 0 bases, with 14 bases left between them. CDR1 is SNHLY, CDR2 FYNNEI, per germline. The CDR3 has 14 amino acids.

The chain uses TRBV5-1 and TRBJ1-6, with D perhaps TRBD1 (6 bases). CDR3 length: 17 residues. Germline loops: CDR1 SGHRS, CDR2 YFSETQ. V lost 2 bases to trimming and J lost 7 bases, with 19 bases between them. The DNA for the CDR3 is TGCGCCAGCAGCTTCGGGTCAGGGGCGTCTCTCAATTCACCCCTCCACTTT. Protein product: CASSFGSGASLNSPLHF.

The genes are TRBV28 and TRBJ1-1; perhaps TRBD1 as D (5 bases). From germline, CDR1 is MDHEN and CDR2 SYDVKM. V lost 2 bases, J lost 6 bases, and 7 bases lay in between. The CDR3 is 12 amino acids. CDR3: CASSLGGAEAFF. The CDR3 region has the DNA TGTGCCAGCAGTTTAGGGGGGGCTGAAGCTTTCTTT.

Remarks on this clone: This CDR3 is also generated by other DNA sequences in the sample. CDR3 sequence: CASSSRETQYF. Written as DNA, the CDR3 is TGTGCCAGCTCATCAAGGGAGACCCAGTACTTC. The chain links TRBV18 to TRBJ2-5; D uncertain. Trimming stripped 5 bases from V and 5 bases from J, with 6 bases between. Germline lookup yields CDR1 KGHSH and CDR2 LQKENI. This CDR3 is built from 11 residues.

DNA for the CDR3: TGTGCCATCAGCGACCTCAGGGAAGATACGCAGTATTTT. Protein sequence: CAISDLREDTQYF. The V call is TRBV10-3, the J call TRBJ2-3, with a weak D call TRBD1 (5 bases). CDR1 is ENHRY, CDR2 SYGVKD, per germline. Deletions cut 6 bases from V and 5 bases from J, with 12 bases between. The CDR3 extends over 13 amino acids.

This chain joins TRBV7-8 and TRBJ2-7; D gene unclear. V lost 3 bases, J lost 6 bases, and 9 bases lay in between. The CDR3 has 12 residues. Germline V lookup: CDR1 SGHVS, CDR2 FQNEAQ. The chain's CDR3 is CASSLGITEQYF. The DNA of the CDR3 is TGTGCCAGCAGCTTGGGAATTACCGAGCAGTACTTC.

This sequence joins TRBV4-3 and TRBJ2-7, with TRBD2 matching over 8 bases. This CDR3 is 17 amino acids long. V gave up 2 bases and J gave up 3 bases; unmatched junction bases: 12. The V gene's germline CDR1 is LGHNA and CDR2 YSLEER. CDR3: CASSQQLAEGRVYEQYF. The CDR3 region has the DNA TGCGCCAGCAGCCAACAACTAGCGGAGGGTAGGGTCTACGAGCAGTACTTC.

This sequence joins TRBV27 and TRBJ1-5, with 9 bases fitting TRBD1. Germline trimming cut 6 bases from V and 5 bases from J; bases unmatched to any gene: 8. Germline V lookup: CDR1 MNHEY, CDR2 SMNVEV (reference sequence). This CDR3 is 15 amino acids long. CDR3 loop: CASRDAGTGYQPQHF. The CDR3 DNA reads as TGTGCCAGCAGGGACGCCGGGACAGGGTATCAGCCCCAGCATTTT.

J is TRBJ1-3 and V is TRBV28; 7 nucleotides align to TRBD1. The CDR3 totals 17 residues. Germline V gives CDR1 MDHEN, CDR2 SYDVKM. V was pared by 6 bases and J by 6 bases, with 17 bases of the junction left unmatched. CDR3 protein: CASSPGAVGRGANTIYF. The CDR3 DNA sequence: TGTGCCAGCAGCCCGGGAGCCGTGGGCAGGGGGGCAAACACCATATATTTT.

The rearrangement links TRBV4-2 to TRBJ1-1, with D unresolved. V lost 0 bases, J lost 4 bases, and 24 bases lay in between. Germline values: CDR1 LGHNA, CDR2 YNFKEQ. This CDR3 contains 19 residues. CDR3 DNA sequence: TGTGCCAGCAGCCAAGATGGTGTCGGAAGGGCGGTTGGCGGCACTGAAGCTTTCTTT. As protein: CASSQDGVGRAVGGTEAFF.

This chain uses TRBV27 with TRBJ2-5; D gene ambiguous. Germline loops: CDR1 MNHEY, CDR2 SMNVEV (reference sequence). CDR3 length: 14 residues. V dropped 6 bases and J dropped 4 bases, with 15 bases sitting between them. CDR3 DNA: TGTGCCAGCAGCCCCGGGTGGGGTGGAGAGACCCAGTACTTC. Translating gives CASSPGWGGETQYF.

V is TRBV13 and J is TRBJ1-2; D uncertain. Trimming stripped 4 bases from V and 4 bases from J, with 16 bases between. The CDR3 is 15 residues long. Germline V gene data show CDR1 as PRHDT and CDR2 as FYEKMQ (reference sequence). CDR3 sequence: CASSSIGYTPYGYTF. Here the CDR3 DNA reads TGTGCCAGCAGCTCGATCGGGTATACCCCCTATGGCTACACCTTC.

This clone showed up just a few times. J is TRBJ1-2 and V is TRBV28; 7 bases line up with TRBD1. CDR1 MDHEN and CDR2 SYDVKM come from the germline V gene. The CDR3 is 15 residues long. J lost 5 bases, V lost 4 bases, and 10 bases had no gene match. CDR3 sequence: CASSSYRGGTYGYTF. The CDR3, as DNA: TGTGCCAGCAGTTCCTACAGGGGCGGGACATATGGCTACACCTTC.

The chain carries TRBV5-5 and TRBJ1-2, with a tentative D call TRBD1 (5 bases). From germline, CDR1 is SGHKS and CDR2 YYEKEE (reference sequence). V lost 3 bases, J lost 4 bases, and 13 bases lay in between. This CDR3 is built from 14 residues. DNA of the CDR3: TGTGCCAGCAGCTCGTTAAACAGGTTCTATGGCTACACCTTC. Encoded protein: CASSSLNRFYGYTF. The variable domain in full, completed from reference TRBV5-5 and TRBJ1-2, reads DAGVTQSPTHLIKTRGQQVTLRCSPISGHKSVSWYQQVLGQGPQFIFQYYEKEERGRGNFPDRFSARQFPNYSSELNVNALLLGDSALYLCASSSLNRFYGYTFGSGTRLTVV.